This T cell receptor beta chain appears in the sequencing data of a study of cytomegalovirus exposure and HLA in healthy donors (dated by TCRdb to the late 2010s). As for the study more broadly: An earlier analysis of roughly 570 of the donors reported roughly 300 Gb of sequence data and 117 million unique TCR beta sequences obtained from roughly 180 million T cells. In addition to the first cohort of 666 subjects, a separate validation cohort of approximately 120 different subjects was used. Of the 398 genotyped donors, 81% fell in the genetic ancestry cluster associated with self-reported Caucasian donors. To predict cytomegalovirus infection status, the study combined high-throughput TCR immunosequencing, statistical association of individual TCRs with disease status, and machine learning. Roughly 300 gigabases of sequencing data and 70 million to 85 million unique TCR sequences were included in an early release covering around 650 HLA-typed donors. A later genetic analysis used genome-wide SNP genotypes for about 65% of the roughly 700 donors, treating that subset as a discovery cohort. The study aimed to test whether signatures of past pathogen exposure could be identified by cataloging public T cell receptors. The T cell repertoires of several hundred subjects were profiled by immunosequencing and related to cytomegalovirus serostatus. The number of donors typed differed by locus, with roughly 629-640 for A, B, C, DRB1 and DQB1, over 500 for DQA1, 600 to 610 for DPA1, and some 470 for DPB1. Every discovery cohort repertoire had been produced on one sequencing platform. An earlier analysis of fewer than 700 of the donors applied high-throughput TCR beta sequencing to assess whether each TCR beta V gene segment acted as functional or pseudogenic. Alongside the repertoire data, information on donor age, sex, ethnicity and CMV serostatus was compiled. Because of strong linkage in the cohort, roughly 5 DR-DQ haplotypes were treated as single units for association and clustering. HLA typing covered class I and class II loci at four-digit resolution. To study patterns of TCR occurrence, a later analysis re-analyzed previously published TCR beta repertoires from more than 550 donors and added high-resolution HLA genotyping. Among 300 to 500 genotyped donors of the cohort, an average of around 250,000 unique TCR beta nucleotide sequences was sequenced per donor, of which approximately 19% were non-productive. Rather than using new phenotypic data, the later analysis identified candidate immune exposures from TCR beta sequences and from how often those sequences occurred across donors. Overall study results and their limits: Assigning TCR associations to individual alleles was difficult when HLA alleles, especially DR and DQ, strongly co-occurred. In a later analysis, the rate of TCR association differed among HLA loci, with DRB1 alleles having the most associated TCRs and HLA-C alleles having the fewest. Compared with equally common non-associated chains, HLA-associated TCR beta chains in a later analysis were more clonally expanded and had lower generation probabilities. A cluster of highly shared sequence variants was judged likely to represent a technical artifact of the sequencing pipeline. The earlier analysis of about 600 of the donors excluded about 16 rarely observed V segments, including chromosome 9 orphons, because counts were too low. The authors suggested that the approach could potentially be extended to other disease states and immunological phenotypes. The study gave a list of some 150 TCR beta chains associated with cytomegalovirus. A further reported finding was that TCR beta sequences accurately predicted the HLA-A and HLA-B alleles for most subjects in the first cohort. According to a later genetic analysis, donors in an Asian-associated ancestry cluster had fewer N-insertions in productive TCRs than the approximately 700-donor mean. Across donors, most TCR sequences were observed very rarely, whereas some public TCRs were present in many individuals. According to a later analysis, most CMV-associated TCR beta chains appeared to be HLA-restricted, and the HLA associations seemed to be driven largely by CMV exposure. Because the 87-base-pair reads could not distinguish some IMGT-functional V segments, including TRBV6-2 and TRBV6-3, those segments were excluded. Specific HLA alleles were associated with 15,000 to 20,000 TCR beta sequences at a false discovery rate of 0.05 in a later analysis. The only immune exposure information available for the cohort was CMV serostatus. An earlier analysis of 587 of the donors showed that most TCR beta V segments appeared in productive rearrangements either about 87% or about 30% of the time, which broadly matched IMGT annotations. Linkage disequilibrium might explain the correlated functional status among segregating V segments, but an unknown experimental factor could not be excluded. According to a later analysis, parvovirus B19, influenza, CMV and Epstein-Barr virus appeared linked to several top co-occurrence clusters. HLA typing was unavailable for some donors at each locus, so association tests used only the typed subset. In vitro tests confirmed that a few of the cytomegalovirus-associated TCR beta chains recognize cytomegalovirus antigens. A later genetic analysis associated a missense DCLRE1C variant with V-gene and J-gene trimming of TCR beta chains, and an independent cohort replicated the association. In both the original and validation cohorts, the classifier was reported to diagnose cytomegalovirus status with high specificity and sensitivity. Only TCR beta chains were sequenced in this cohort, and the absence of alpha or paired-chain data limited detectable features. Roughly uniform sequencing depth across donors was assumed in presence/absence analyses, although this assumption may not hold.

The CDR3, from cysteine to phenylalanine, totals 14 residues. CDR3 DNA is the only sequence kept; it has 42 bases, read in frame from the first base. Based on the germline V gene, the CDR1 and CDR2 sequences are KGHSH and LQKENI. Trimming takes 1 base from V and 4 bases from J, and the germline ends sit 10 bases apart. On this clone itself: Its antigen is currently not known. No much larger clonotype is one base removed from it; base qualities were not supplied.

Receptor amplification or capture employed the immunoSEQ multiplex PCR assay. For the multiplex PCR, a mixture combining 60 forward primers for TCR Vbeta segments and 13 reverse primers for TCR Jbeta segments was used. Amplification of the CDR3 region of rearranged TCR beta genes was performed with a multiplex PCR assay on genomic DNA. Amplified TCR beta libraries were sequenced as 87-base-pair reads on the Illumina HiSeq System. Under the source paper's analysis protocol: A later analysis tallied 75 million to 95 million unique TCR beta chains across the 666 repertoires, and about 12 million of those chains were shared by two or more donors. Raw reads were error-corrected and collapsed into unique sequences with a nearest-neighbor algorithm that merged closely related sequences to remove PCR and sequencing errors. Alignment of CDR3 sequences to IMGT reference sequences was used to assign V, D and J gene segments. For a sequence to be retained, a match of at least six nucleotides was required to both a V gene segment and a J gene segment. A rearrangement counted as productive if the CDR3 had no stop codons and remained in frame with V and J, and every other rearrangement counted as non-productive. CDR3 was defined according to IMGT convention as the region running from the second conserved V-encoded cysteine to the conserved J-encoded phenylalanine. In an earlier analysis of 587 of the donors, sequences lacking an unambiguous match to a single V gene segment were excluded. An earlier analysis of fewer than 750 of the donors classified V segments as functional when productive rearrangements were above 56.7% and as segregating when the standard deviation between donors was above 5%. A statistical classification framework was built to diagnose cytomegalovirus status from the catalog of TCR beta chain sequences. V and J gene assignment, in a later analysis, came from comparing TCR nucleotide sequences with IMGT/GENE-DB human TR gene sequences. Using the TCRdist pipeline, a later analysis assigned CDR3 sequences along with most-parsimonious VDJ recombination scenarios. In a later analysis, every TCR beta chain was defined by the combination of its CDR3 amino acid sequence and its V-gene family, and reads without a unique V-gene family were dropped. In a later analysis, 550 to 650 highly shared, low-generation-probability nucleotide sequences were removed to address suspected cross-contamination and a sequencing artifact. In a later analysis, a clonal expansion index was calculated for each public chain from normalized within-repertoire ranks of inferred template counts. Generation probabilities in a later analysis came from a VDJ recombination model fitted to out-of-frame rearrangements, and those results were checked against IGoR. In a later analysis, TCR-TCR, TCR-HLA and TCR-CMV co-occurrence was scored with hypergeometric tests, and a repertoire-size bias correction was applied to TCR pairs. In a later analysis, false discovery rates were estimated by permuting HLA or CMV assignments 20 times. In a later analysis, co-occurring TCRs were grouped with DBSCAN, and TCRdist sequence similarity was added when clustering was performed within HLA-allele-positive subsets. Repertoires with fewer than 30,000 or more than 120,000 public chains, plus five repertoires with anomalous nucleotide sharing, were excluded from co-occurrence clustering. TCRdb holds this immuneACCESS table with in-frame rearrangements only. Some clones are missing; in checked studies, unresolved V genes explain under half, and the rest has no known cause. V and J calls and clone size come straight from that table; D and trimming were deduced from the DNA. The sample includes roughly 150,000 clones, with around three quarters observed a single time. The top ten clones comprise about 4.3% of the sample.

The cohort was made up of 666 healthy bone marrow donors. At the time of sampling, every cohort member was nominally healthy, though immune exposures that went unrecorded were likely present. Of the approximately 700 cohort members, about 280 had positive CMV serostatus and around 350 had negative CMV serostatus, and CMV serostatus was not recorded for the donor. Every donor gave a peripheral blood sample, and the peripheral blood mononuclear cells from that sample were used for TCR beta sequencing. Genomic DNA was extracted from the blood cell samples with the Qiagen DNeasy Blood Extraction Kit. This TCR was recovered from a man aged 25-45 years in good health. Sequenced: PBMCs. The chain is made from TRBV18 and TRBJ1-2; the D gene cannot be resolved reliably. The DNA sequence reads TGTGCCAGCTCACCACGCGGGGAAGGCTATGGCTACACCTTC. Its coded protein is CASSPRGEGYGYTF.